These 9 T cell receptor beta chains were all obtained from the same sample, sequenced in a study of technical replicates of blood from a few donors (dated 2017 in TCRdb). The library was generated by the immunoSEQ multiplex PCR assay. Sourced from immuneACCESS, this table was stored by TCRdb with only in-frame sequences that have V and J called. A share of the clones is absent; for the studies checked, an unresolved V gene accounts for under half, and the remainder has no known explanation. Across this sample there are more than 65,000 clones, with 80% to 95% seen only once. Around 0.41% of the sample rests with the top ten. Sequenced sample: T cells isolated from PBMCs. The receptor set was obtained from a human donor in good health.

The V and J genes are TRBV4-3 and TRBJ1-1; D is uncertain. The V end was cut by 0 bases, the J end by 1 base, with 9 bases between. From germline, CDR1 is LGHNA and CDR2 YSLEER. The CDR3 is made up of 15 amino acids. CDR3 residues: CASSQDMYTNTEAFF. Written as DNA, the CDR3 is TGCGCCAGCAGCCAAGATATGTACACGAACACTGAAGCTTTCTTT.

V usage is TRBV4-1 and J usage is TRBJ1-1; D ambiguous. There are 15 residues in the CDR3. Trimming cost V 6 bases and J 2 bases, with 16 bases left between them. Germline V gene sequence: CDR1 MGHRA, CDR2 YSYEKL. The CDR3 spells CASRPSQERNTEAFF. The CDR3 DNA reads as TGCGCCAGCAGACCCTCCCAGGAACGAAACACTGAAGCTTTCTTT.

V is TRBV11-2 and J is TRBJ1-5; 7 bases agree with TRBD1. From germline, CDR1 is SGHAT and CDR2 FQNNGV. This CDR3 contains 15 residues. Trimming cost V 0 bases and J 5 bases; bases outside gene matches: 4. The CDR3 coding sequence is TGTGCCAGCAGCTTAGATCCGCAGGGGGATCAGCCCCAGCATTTT. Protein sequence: CASSLDPQGDQPQHF.

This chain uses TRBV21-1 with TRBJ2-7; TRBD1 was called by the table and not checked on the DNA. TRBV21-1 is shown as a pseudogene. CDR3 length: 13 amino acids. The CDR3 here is CASSKDRGNEQYF. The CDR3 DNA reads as TGTGCCAGCAGCAAGGACAGGGGCAACGAGCAGTACTTC.

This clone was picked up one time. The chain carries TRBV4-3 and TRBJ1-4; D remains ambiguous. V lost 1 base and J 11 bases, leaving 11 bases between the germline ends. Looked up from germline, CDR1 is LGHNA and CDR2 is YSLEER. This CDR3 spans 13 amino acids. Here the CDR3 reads CASSQASLGKLFF. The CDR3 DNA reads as TGCGCCAGCAGCCAAGCCTCTCTCGGGAAACTGTTTTTT.

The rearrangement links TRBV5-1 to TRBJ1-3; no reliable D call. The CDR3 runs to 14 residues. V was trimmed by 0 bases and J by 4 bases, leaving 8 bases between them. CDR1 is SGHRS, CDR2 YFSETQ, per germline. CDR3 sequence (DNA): TGCGCCAGCAGCTTGGCGGGGAAAGGAAACACCATATATTTT. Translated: CASSLAGKGNTIYF.

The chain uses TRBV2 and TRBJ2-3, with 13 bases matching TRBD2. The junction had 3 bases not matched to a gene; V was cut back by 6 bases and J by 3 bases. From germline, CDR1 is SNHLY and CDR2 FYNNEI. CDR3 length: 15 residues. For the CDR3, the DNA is TGTGCCAGCAGGAAACTAGCGGGAGGGACAGATACGCAGTATTTT. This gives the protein CASRKLAGGTDTQYF.

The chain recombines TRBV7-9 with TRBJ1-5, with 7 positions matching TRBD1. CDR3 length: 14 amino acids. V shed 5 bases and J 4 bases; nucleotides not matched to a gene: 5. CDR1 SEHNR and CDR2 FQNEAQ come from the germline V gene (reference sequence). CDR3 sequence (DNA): TGTGCCAGCAGCCCTGACAGGGTAAATCAGCCCCAGCATTTT. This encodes CASSPDRVNQPQHF.

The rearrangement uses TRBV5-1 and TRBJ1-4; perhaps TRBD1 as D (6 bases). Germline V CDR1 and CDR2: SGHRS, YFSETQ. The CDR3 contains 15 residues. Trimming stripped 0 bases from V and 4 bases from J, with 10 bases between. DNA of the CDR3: TGCGCCAGCAGCTTGGGGACAGCTGATAATGAAAAACTGTTTTTT. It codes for CASSLGTADNEKLFF.